These T cell receptor beta chains were read from a single sample in a study of T cell changes during pregnancy in multiple sclerosis. Generated by immunoSEQ multiplex PCR, the TCRdb table keeps only in-frame clones and is missing some. This table holds tens of thousands of clones, 75% to 95% found once. Source: peripheral blood, taken in the third trimester of pregnancy. The receptors derive from a female donor in good health, enrolled as a control in a pregnancy study. Each CDR3 is given with its conserved first and last residue. Each record gives: CDR3 length, V gene, J gene, CDR3 protein.

cdr3_length: 14; v_call: TRBV5-8; j_call: TRBJ1-6; cdr3_aa: CASSLRTGNSPLHF
cdr3_length: 14; v_call: TRBV2; j_call: TRBJ1-2; cdr3_aa: CASSEFPSNYGYTF
cdr3_length: 18; v_call: TRBV11-2; j_call: TRBJ1-1; cdr3_aa: CASSLTMGLAERGTEAFF
cdr3_length: 17; v_call: TRBV10-3; j_call: TRBJ1-1; cdr3_aa: CAISAFPGTGEGTEAFF
cdr3_length: 13; v_call: TRBV10-3; j_call: TRBJ2-7; cdr3_aa: CAISGTGGWEQYF
cdr3_length: 14; v_call: TRBV18; j_call: TRBJ1-1; cdr3_aa: CASSPREGGWVAFF
cdr3_length: 11; v_call: TRBV5-6; j_call: TRBJ2-3; cdr3_aa: CASSMGTRVYF
cdr3_length: 16; v_call: TRBV5-1; j_call: TRBJ2-2; cdr3_aa: CASSLGQRANTGELFF
cdr3_length: 15; v_call: TRBV27; j_call: TRBJ2-7; cdr3_aa: CASSPRDRGTQEQYF
cdr3_length: 14; v_call: TRBV18; j_call: TRBJ1-5; cdr3_aa: CASSPTQSDQPQHF
cdr3_length: 13; v_call: TRBV19; j_call: TRBJ1-2; cdr3_aa: CAGKKAGSYGYTF
cdr3_length: 14; v_call: TRBV7-2; j_call: TRBJ1-6; cdr3_aa: CASRPRQGNSPLHF
cdr3_length: 13; v_call: TRBV15; j_call: TRBJ1-1; cdr3_aa: CATSRAGNTEAFF
cdr3_length: 17; v_call: TRBV27; j_call: TRBJ1-2; cdr3_aa: CASSLTPPEAGFGSYTF
cdr3_length: 16; v_call: TRBV14; j_call: TRBJ1-6; cdr3_aa: CASSQAPPGRNSPLHF
cdr3_length: 12; v_call: TRBV5-8; j_call: TRBJ1-1; cdr3_aa: CASSFHRSEAFF
cdr3_length: 15; v_call: TRBV18; j_call: TRBJ2-1; cdr3_aa: CASSPGAGGYNEQFF
cdr3_length: 13; v_call: TRBV18; j_call: TRBJ1-1; cdr3_aa: CASSQDRVSEAFF
cdr3_length: 16; v_call: TRBV27; j_call: TRBJ2-2; cdr3_aa: CASSLQGARGTGELFF
cdr3_length: 17; v_call: TRBV28; j_call: TRBJ1-5; cdr3_aa: CASSLASDFNSNQPQHF
cdr3_length: 16; v_call: TRBV28; j_call: TRBJ1-2; cdr3_aa: CASSIPRRTSREGYTF
cdr3_length: 14; v_call: TRBV6-5; j_call: TRBJ2-5; cdr3_aa: CASSYRPSQETQYF
cdr3_length: 20; v_call: TRBV28; j_call: TRBJ1-5; cdr3_aa: CASSPSNRGPGPYSNQPQHF
cdr3_length: 11; v_call: TRBV6-1; j_call: TRBJ2-7; cdr3_aa: CASRGLYEQYF
cdr3_length: 13; v_call: TRBV11-1; j_call: TRBJ2-1; cdr3_aa: CASSLDSRNEQFF
cdr3_length: 14; v_call: TRBV18; j_call: TRBJ2-7; cdr3_aa: CASSPSRGGYEQYF
cdr3_length: 15; v_call: TRBV5-1; j_call: TRBJ2-2; cdr3_aa: CASSYLQKNTGELFF
cdr3_length: 14; v_call: TRBV28; j_call: TRBJ2-7; cdr3_aa: CASMTSVISYEQYF
cdr3_length: 15; v_call: TRBV7-8; j_call: TRBJ1-5; cdr3_aa: CASSLVGHSNQPQHF
cdr3_length: 17; v_call: TRBV28; j_call: TRBJ2-7; cdr3_aa: CASRGGQGDSGRYEQYF
cdr3_length: 13; v_call: TRBV7-2; j_call: TRBJ1-1; cdr3_aa: CASSFAENTEAFF
cdr3_length: 15; v_call: TRBV18; j_call: TRBJ1-3; cdr3_aa: CASSPPSGGINTIYF
cdr3_length: 14; v_call: TRBV6-4; j_call: TRBJ1-2; cdr3_aa: CASSAGTGGTGYTF
cdr3_length: 17; v_call: TRBV18; j_call: TRBJ1-1; cdr3_aa: CASSPPIGHLLNTEAFF
cdr3_length: 13; v_call: TRBV29-1; j_call: TRBJ1-6; cdr3_aa: CSVAPGGNSPLHF
cdr3_length: 18; v_call: TRBV19; j_call: TRBJ1-2; cdr3_aa: CASSIHDKRLSEGYGYTF
cdr3_length: 17; v_call: TRBV5-4; j_call: TRBJ2-3; cdr3_aa: CASSSHSGTGLRDTQYF
cdr3_length: 13; v_call: TRBV6-1; j_call: TRBJ2-2; cdr3_aa: CASRFTGTGELFF
cdr3_length: 15; v_call: TRBV5-1; j_call: TRBJ2-7; cdr3_aa: CASSLRFRGSYEQYF
cdr3_length: 13; v_call: TRBV5-4; j_call: TRBJ1-1; cdr3_aa: CASSLEPNTEAFF
cdr3_length: 13; v_call: TRBV5-1; j_call: TRBJ1-1; cdr3_aa: CASRLTGGTEAFF
cdr3_length: 12; v_call: TRBV5-1; j_call: TRBJ1-2; cdr3_aa: CASSLDSYGYTF
cdr3_length: 16; v_call: TRBV7-9; j_call: TRBJ1-5; cdr3_aa: CASSTGSTASNQPQHF
cdr3_length: 14; v_call: TRBV28; j_call: TRBJ1-5; cdr3_aa: CASSPGDSDQPQHF
cdr3_length: 15; v_call: TRBV10-1; j_call: TRBJ2-1; cdr3_aa: CASSALAGLYNEQFF
cdr3_length: 15; v_call: TRBV5-6; j_call: TRBJ2-3; cdr3_aa: CASSSTSGTTDTQYF
cdr3_length: 15; v_call: TRBV2; j_call: TRBJ1-1; cdr3_aa: CASSEGLGGYTEAFF
cdr3_length: 15; v_call: TRBV9; j_call: TRBJ2-3; cdr3_aa: CASSPQRESADTQYF
cdr3_length: 17; v_call: TRBV7-9; j_call: TRBJ1-6; cdr3_aa: CASSDPGTGGNNSPLHF
cdr3_length: 16; v_call: TRBV19; j_call: TRBJ2-2; cdr3_aa: CASSPGTSGGPGELFF
cdr3_length: 14; v_call: TRBV2; j_call: TRBJ1-5; cdr3_aa: CASSGEGAGQPQHF
cdr3_length: 13; v_call: TRBV11-3; j_call: TRBJ1-1; cdr3_aa: CASSRHTNTEAFF
cdr3_length: 15; v_call: TRBV5-1; j_call: TRBJ2-7; cdr3_aa: CASSQTGALTYEQYF
cdr3_length: 14; v_call: TRBV28; j_call: TRBJ1-2; cdr3_aa: CASSFGDRVYGYTF
cdr3_length: 15; v_call: TRBV27; j_call: TRBJ1-2; cdr3_aa: CASSLKQGGNYGYTF
cdr3_length: 15; v_call: TRBV18; j_call: TRBJ2-7; cdr3_aa: CASSPPSQASYEQYF
cdr3_length: 16; v_call: TRBV15; j_call: TRBJ2-5; cdr3_aa: CATSKPIAGGLRTQYF
cdr3_length: 16; v_call: TRBV25-1; j_call: TRBJ1-2; cdr3_aa: CASSLQGGPINYGYTF
cdr3_length: 16; v_call: TRBV7-9; j_call: TRBJ2-7; cdr3_aa: CASSSIGRDGSYEQYF
cdr3_length: 14; v_call: TRBV2; j_call: TRBJ2-5; cdr3_aa: CASSQQGIRETQYF